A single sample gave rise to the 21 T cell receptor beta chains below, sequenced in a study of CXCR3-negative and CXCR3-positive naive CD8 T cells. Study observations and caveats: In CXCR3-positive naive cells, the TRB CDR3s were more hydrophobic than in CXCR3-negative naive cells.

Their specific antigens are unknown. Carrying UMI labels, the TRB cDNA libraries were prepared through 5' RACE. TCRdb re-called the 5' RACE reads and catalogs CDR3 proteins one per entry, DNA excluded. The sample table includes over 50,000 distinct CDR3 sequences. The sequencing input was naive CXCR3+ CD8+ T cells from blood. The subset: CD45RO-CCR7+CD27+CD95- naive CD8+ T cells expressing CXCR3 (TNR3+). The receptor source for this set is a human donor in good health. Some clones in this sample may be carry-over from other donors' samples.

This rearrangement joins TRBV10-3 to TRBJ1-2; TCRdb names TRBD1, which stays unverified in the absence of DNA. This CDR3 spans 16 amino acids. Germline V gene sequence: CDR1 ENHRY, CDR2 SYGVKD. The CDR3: CAISVSDRGGNYGYTF.

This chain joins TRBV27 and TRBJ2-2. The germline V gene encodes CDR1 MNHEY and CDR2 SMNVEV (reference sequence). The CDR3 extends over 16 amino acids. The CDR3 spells CASRSELRANTGELFF.

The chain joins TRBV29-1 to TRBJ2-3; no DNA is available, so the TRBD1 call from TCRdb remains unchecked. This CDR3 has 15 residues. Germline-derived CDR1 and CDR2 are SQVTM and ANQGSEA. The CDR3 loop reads CSVEDPNRVSDTQYF.

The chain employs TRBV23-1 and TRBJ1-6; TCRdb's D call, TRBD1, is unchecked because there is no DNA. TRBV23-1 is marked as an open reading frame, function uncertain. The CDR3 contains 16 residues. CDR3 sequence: CASSQQTGTEDSPLHF.

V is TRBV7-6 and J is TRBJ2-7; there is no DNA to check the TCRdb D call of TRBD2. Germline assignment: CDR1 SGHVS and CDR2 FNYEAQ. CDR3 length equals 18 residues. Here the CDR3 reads CASSHKGRASVKGYEQYF.

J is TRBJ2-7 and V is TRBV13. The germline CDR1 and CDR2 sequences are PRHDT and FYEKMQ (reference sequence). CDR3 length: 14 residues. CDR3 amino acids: CASSLWESSYEQYF.

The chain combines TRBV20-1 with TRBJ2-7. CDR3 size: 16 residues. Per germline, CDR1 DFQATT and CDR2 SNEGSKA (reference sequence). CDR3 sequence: CSARETSESTTYEQYF.

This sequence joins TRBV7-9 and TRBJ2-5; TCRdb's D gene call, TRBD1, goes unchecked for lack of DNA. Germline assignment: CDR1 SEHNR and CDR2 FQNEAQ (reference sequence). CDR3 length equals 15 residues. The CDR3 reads CASSDRRGFQETQYF.

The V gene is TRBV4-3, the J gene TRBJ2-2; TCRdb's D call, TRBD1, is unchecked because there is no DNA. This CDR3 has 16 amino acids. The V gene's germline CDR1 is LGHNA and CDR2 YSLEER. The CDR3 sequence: CASSQDRGTNTGELFF.

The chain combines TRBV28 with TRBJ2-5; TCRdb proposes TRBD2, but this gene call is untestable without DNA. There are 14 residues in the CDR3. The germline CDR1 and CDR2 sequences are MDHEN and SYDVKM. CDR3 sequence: CASSLLAGFETQYF.

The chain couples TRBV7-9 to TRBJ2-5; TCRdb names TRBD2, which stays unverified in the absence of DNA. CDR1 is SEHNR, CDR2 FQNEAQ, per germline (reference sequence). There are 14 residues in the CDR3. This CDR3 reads CASSLRTSGQTQYF.

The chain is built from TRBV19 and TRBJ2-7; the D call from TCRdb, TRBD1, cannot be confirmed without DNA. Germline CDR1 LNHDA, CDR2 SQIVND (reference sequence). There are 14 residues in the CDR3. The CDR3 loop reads CASEAGTGMYEQYF. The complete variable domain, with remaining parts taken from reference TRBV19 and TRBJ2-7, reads DGGITQSPKYLFRKEGQNVTLSCEQNLNHDAMYWYRQDPGQGLRLIYYSQIVNDFQKGDIAEGYSVSREKKESFPLTVTSAQKNPTAFYLCASEAGTGMYEQYFGPGTRLTVT.

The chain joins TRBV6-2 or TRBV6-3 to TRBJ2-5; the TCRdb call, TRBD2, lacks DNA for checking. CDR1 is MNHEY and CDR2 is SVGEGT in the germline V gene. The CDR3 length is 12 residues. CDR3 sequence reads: CASSSAGETQYF.

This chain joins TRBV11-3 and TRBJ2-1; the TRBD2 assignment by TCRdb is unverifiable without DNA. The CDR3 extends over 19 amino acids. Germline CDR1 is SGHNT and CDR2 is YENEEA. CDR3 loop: CASSSRGLAGNTKYNEQFF. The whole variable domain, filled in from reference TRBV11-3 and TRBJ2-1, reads EAGVVQSPRYKIIEKKQPVAFWCNPISGHNTLYWYLQNLGQGPELLIRYENEEAVDDSQLPKDRFSAERLKGVDSTLKIQPAELGDSAVYLCASSSRGLAGNTKYNEQFFGPGTRLTVL.

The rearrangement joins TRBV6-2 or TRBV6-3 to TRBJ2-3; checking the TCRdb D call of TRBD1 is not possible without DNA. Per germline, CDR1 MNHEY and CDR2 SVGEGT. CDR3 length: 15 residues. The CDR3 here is CASRERDRFTDTQYF.

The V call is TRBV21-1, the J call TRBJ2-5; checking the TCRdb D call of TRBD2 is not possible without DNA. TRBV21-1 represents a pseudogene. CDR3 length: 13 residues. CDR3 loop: CASGLAGEKTQYF.

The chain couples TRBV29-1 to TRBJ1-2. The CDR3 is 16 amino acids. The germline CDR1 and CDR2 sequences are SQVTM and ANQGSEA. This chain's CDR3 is CSALGGTGPDNYGYTF.

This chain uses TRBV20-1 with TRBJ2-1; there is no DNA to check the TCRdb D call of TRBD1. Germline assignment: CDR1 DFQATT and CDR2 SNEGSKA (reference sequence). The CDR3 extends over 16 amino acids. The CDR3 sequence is CSARDDGRGTYNEQFF.

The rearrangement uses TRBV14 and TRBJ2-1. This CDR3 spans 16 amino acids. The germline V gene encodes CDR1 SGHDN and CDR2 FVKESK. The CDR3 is CASSQESGGPYNEQFF.

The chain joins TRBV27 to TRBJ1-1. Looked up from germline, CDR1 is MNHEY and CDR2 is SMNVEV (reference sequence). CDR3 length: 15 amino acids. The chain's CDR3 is CASSLAAGMNTEAFF.

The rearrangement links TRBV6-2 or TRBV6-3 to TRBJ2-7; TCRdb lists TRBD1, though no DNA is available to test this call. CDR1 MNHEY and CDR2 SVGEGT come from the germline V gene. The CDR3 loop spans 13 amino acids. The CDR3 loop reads CASSRRVPVEQYF.